These T cell receptor beta chains were read from a single sample in a study of cytomegalovirus exposure and HLA in healthy donors. Repertoires were generated with immunoSEQ multiplex PCR, while TCRdb's copy carries only in-frame clones and drops some. The sample lists over 100,000 clones, about 87% occurring once. Input material: PBMCs. The receptors come from a woman aged 30 to 39 in good health and CMV-seronegative. Each CDR3 is given with its conserved first and last residue. The D gene is left open where the match is weak. For some rows the clone size is stated as once, few or many, or as a class when expanded; others skip it.

V	size	J	length	D	CDR3	DNA
TRBV15	-	TRBJ1-1	15	TRBD1	CATSRDRRTNTEAFF	TGTGCCACCAGCAGGGACAGGCGCACGAACACTGAAGCTTTCTTT
TRBV30	-	TRBJ1-2	12	TRBD1	CAWSTGARGYTF	TGTGCCTGGAGCACAGGGGCTCGGGGCTACACCTTC
TRBV28	-	TRBJ1-2	14	-	CASTPGGANYGYTF	TGTGCCAGCACCCCGGGGGGAGCTAACTATGGCTACACCTTC
TRBV30	once	TRBJ2-1	16	-	CAGKSSSGAERFEQFF	TGTGCCGGGAAAAGTAGTTCAGGCGCCGAACGGTTTGAGCAGTTCTTC
TRBV28	-	TRBJ2-1	13	TRBD2	CASSLRGLAEQFF	TGTGCCAGCAGTTTACGGGGACTAGCTGAGCAGTTCTTC
TRBV4-3	few	TRBJ1-3	20	-	CASSQGWSRRKFYSGNTIYF	TGCGCCAGCAGCCAAGGCTGGAGTAGACGCAAATTCTACTCTGGAAACACCATATATTTT
TRBV5-5	few	TRBJ1-1	14	-	CASSLVETNTEAFF	TGTGCCAGCAGCTTGGTGGAGACGAACACTGAAGCTTTCTTT
TRBV25-1	medium-sized	TRBJ1-1	16	-	CASSAGGSAGNTEAFF	TGTGCCAGCAGTGCCGGGGGGTCCGCGGGGAACACTGAAGCTTTCTTT
TRBV10-3	-	TRBJ2-1	15	-	CAISELGGANNEQFF	TGTGCCATCAGTGAGTTGGGGGGGGCGAACAATGAGCAGTTCTTC
TRBV4-1	-	TRBJ2-1	20	TRBD2	CASSQGESLAGAEAYNEQFF	TGCGCCAGCAGCCAAGGGGAATCACTAGCGGGAGCTGAAGCTTACAATGAGCAGTTCTTC
TRBV2	-	TRBJ2-3	12	TRBD2	CASSEAWTSGYF	TGTGCCAGCAGTGAAGCGTGGACTAGCGGGTATTTT
TRBV11-2	-	TRBJ2-7	17	TRBD1	CASSPRSGQGARYEQYF	TGTGCCAGCAGCCCTCGTAGTGGCCAGGGGGCGCGGTACGAGCAGTACTTC
TRBV18	-	TRBJ2-1	14	-	CASSPQDSYNEQFF	TGTGCCAGCTCACCCCAGGACAGCTACAATGAGCAGTTCTTC
TRBV20-1	-	TRBJ1-2	11	-	CSARGDKGVTF	TGCAGTGCTAGAGGGGACAAGGGAGTGACCTTC
TRBV5-4	few	TRBJ2-6	15	-	CASSLGGAGANVLTF	TGTGCCAGCAGCTTGGGTGGGGCAGGGGCCAACGTCCTGACTTTC
TRBV4-3	-	TRBJ1-2	15	-	CASSQDTQGGYGYTF	TGCGCCAGCAGCCAAGATACGCAGGGTGGTTATGGCTACACCTTC
TRBV7-8	-	TRBJ1-5	15	-	CASSLVAGNNQPQHF	TGTGCCAGCAGCTTAGTGGCAGGGAACAATCAGCCCCAGCATTTT
TRBV7-9	-	TRBJ2-1	14	TRBD1	CASTQQGDSNEQFF	TGTGCCAGCACACAACAGGGGGATTCCAATGAGCAGTTCTTC
TRBV21-1	-	TRBJ1-2	15	-	CASSTGTGIKYGYTF	TGTGCCAGCAGCACCGGGACAGGGATCAAATATGGCTACACCTTC